Each of the 9 T cell receptor beta chains below was sequenced from the same sample in a study of blood T cell repertoires in COVID-19 (dated by TCRdb to about 2020). Preparation of the library involved the immunoSEQ multiplex PCR assay. Here the immuneACCESS table is served through TCRdb, limited to in-frame sequences with V and J called. Missing clones are a known gap in these copies; in checked studies unresolved V genes cover under half, and the rest lacks a known reason. Across this sample there are approximately 480,000 clones, with approximately 86% seen only once. The ten most abundant clones make up under 0.85% of the sample. The sequenced material came from PBMCs or T cells enriched from blood (not recorded which). The receptors stem from a woman aged 18 to 35 who had recovered from COVID-19.

V is TRBV2 and J is TRBJ1-2; 8 bases agree with TRBD1. The germline gives CDR1 SNHLY, CDR2 FYNNEI. The ends lost 8 bases at V and 4 bases at J; junction bases unmatched: 6. The CDR3 has 13 amino acids. CDR3 DNA: TGTGCCAGCCAGGGGGCATTGGGCTATGGCTACACCTTC. This codes for CASQGALGYGYTF.

The gene calls are TRBV6-5 and TRBJ2-7; D gene uncertain. This CDR3 comprises 12 residues. The germline V gene has CDR1 MNHEY and CDR2 SVGAGI. Trimming removed 5 bases from V and 10 bases from J, with 15 bases in between. CDR3 coding DNA: TGTGCCAGCAGTCCTGAAATTGAGGCCCAGTACTTC. Translation: CASSPEIEAQYF.

The chain has TRBV24-1 and TRBJ1-5; D possibly corresponds to TRBD1 (6 bases). The length of the CDR3 is 14 residues. The V and J ends lost 2 bases and 9 bases respectively, with 13 bases between them. Germline V gene lookup returns CDR1 KGHDR and CDR2 SFDVKD. The CDR3 is CATSDWDTLRPQHF. CDR3 sequence (DNA): TGTGCCACCAGTGATTGGGACACCCTTCGGCCCCAGCATTTT.

This clone was observed a handful of times. The chain joins TRBV21-1 to TRBJ1-5. TRBV21-1 is a recognized pseudogene. The CDR3 sequence is 16 residues long. This CDR3 reads CASSPRPGGTYQPQHF. As DNA, the CDR3 is TGTGCCAGCAGCCCCCGACCCGGAGGAACCTATCAGCCCCAGCATTTT.

The chain links TRBV6-6 to TRBJ1-2; D is unclear. The CDR3 consists of 17 residues. V shed 5 bases and J shed 5 bases, with 24 bases lying between them. Germline V gene lookup returns CDR1 MNHNY and CDR2 SVGAGI (reference sequence). As DNA, the CDR3 is TGTGCCAGCAGTCAAAATGTGGCTGAACGACTAGGGTATGGCTACACCTTC. Its translation: CASSQNVAERLGYGYTF.

This sequence joins TRBV30 and TRBJ2-7, with 9 bases aligning to TRBD2. Looked up from germline, CDR1 is GTSNPN and CDR2 is SVGIG (reference sequence). The CDR3 is made up of 13 amino acids. The junction had 9 bases not matched to a gene; V was cut back by 5 bases and J by 7 bases. The CDR3 bases are TGTGCCTGGGAGACTAGCGGCGCCCGAGAGCAGTACTTC. This encodes CAWETSGAREQYF.

The V gene is TRBV5-6, the J gene TRBJ2-1, with TRBD2 as a possible D gene (7 bases). This CDR3 contains 17 residues. V lost 0 bases, J lost 7 bases, and 20 bases lay in between. Looked up from germline, CDR1 is SGHDT and CDR2 is YYEEEE. CDR3 protein: CASSLGNVGGPSNEQFF. The CDR3 DNA sequence: TGTGCCAGCAGCTTGGGGAATGTGGGGGGGCCCTCGAATGAGCAGTTCTTC. Looking up the rest from reference TRBV5-6 and TRBJ2-1 gives the full variable domain: DAGVTQSPTHLIKTRGQQVTLRCSPKSGHDTVSWYQQALGQGPQFIFQYYEEEERQRGNFPDRFSGHQFPNYSSELNVNALLLGDSALYLCASSLGNVGGPSNEQFFGPGTRLTVL.

The J gene is TRBJ2-5, the V gene TRBV9; TRBD1 agrees at 9 bases. With V trimmed by 0 bases and J by 2 bases, 8 bases remained unmatched. Germline V gene data show CDR1 as SGDLS and CDR2 as YYNGEE. This CDR3 comprises 17 residues. CDR3 amino acids: CASSVGGQGGSQETQYF. The CDR3 region has the DNA TGTGCCAGCAGCGTAGGGGGACAGGGAGGTAGTCAAGAGACCCAGTACTTC.

This clone was counted only a few times. The chain joins TRBV18 to TRBJ1-5, with 7 bases matching TRBD1. J was trimmed by 6 bases and V by 2 bases; bases with no gene match: 7. Germline CDR1 KGHSH, CDR2 LQKENI. The CDR3 is 15 residues long. The CDR3 DNA reads TGTGCCAGCTCACCAGAGACAGGGATTTTTCAGCCCCAGCATTTT. This codes for CASSPETGIFQPQHF.